The 24 T cell receptor beta chains listed next were all sequenced from one sample in a study of post-analysis software for immune sequencing data. General study findings and limits: Relative to controls, patients had a handful of TRBV segments at higher frequency, with TRBV5-6, TRBV5-1 and TRBV20-1 among these.

The TCR beta cDNA libraries carried unique molecular identifiers. TCRdb fed the PCR reads into MiXCR, producing one record per CDR3 protein. The sample has 600,000 to 750,000 distinct CDR3 sequences, roughly three fifths seen once; the top ten hold about 10%. These receptors' antigens are unknown. The sequenced sample was blood. These receptors were collected from a girl aged 2 to 9 with multiple sclerosis.

J is TRBJ2-5 and V is TRBV7-9; perhaps D is TRBD1 or TRBD2 (5 bases each). CDR3 size: 13 residues. In germline, CDR1 is SEHNR, CDR2 FQNEAQ (reference sequence). Between the trimmed V and J ends, which lost 5 bases and 5 bases, there was a span of 12 bases. This CDR3 is CASSAGTLETQYF. For the CDR3, the DNA is TGTGCCAGCAGCGCAGGGACCTTGGAGACCCAGTACTTC.

This clonotype was observed a few times. The rearrangement uses TRBV5-1 and TRBJ2-1, with TRBD1 matching over 10 bases. The CDR3 has 14 amino acids. CDR1 and CDR2 from the germline V gene are SGHRS and YFSETQ. Trimming removed 5 bases from V and 5 bases from J; junction bases left unmatched: 4. The CDR3 sequence is CASRGTGAHNEQFF. The DNA for the CDR3 is TGCGCCAGCAGGGGGACAGGGGCCCACAATGAGCAGTTCTTC. The full variable domain, completed using reference TRBV5-1 and TRBJ2-1, is KAGVTQTPRYLIKTRGQQVTLSCSPISGHRSVSWYQQTPGQGLQFLFEYFSETQRNKGNFPGRFSGRQFSNSRSEMNVSTLELGDSALYLCASRGTGAHNEQFFGPGTRLTVL.

V and J are TRBV12-3 or TRBV12-4 and TRBJ2-3; perhaps TRBD1 as D (6 bases). This CDR3 region has 15 residues. V lost 5 bases to trimming and J lost 2 bases, with 14 bases between them. DNA of the CDR3: TGTGCCAGCAGTGTGGACAGCTACCCCACAGATACGCAGTATTTT. Translating gives CASSVDSYPTDTQYF.

The chain carries TRBV6-5 and TRBJ2-1; D possibly matches TRBD1 or TRBD2 (5 bases each). The CDR3 is made up of 15 amino acids. Trimming pared 2 bases from V and 7 bases from J, leaving 15 bases between. CDR1 and CDR2 (germline): MNHEY, SVGAGI. The CDR3 reads CASSYEGATGNEQFF. The CDR3 DNA follows: TGTGCCAGCAGTTACGAAGGGGCAACGGGGAATGAGCAGTTCTTC.

V gene TRBV24-1 combines with J gene TRBJ2-3; weak D call: TRBD1 (6 bases). CDR1 and CDR2 (germline): KGHDR, SFDVKD. The CDR3 sequence is 15 residues long. Trimming took off 5 bases at V and 0 bases at J, with 11 bases between the two ends. CDR3 nucleotide sequence: TGTGCCACCAGTGGCCCCGGGACAAGCACAGATACGCAGTATTTT. Amino acid sequence: CATSGPGTSTDTQYF.

This clonotype came up once. V usage is TRBV3-1 and J usage is TRBJ2-3; tentatively, D is TRBD1 (6 bases). The CDR3 totals 15 residues. Trimming shortened V by 2 bases and J by 4 bases, and 13 bases separated the two germline ends. CDR1 is LGHDT and CDR2 is YNNKEL in the germline V gene (reference sequence). CDR3 sequence reads: CASSQRTAAPDTQYF. CDR3 DNA: TGTGCCAGCAGCCAACGGACAGCAGCCCCAGATACGCAGTATTTT.

A few counts support this clonotype. The V and J genes are TRBV7-2 and TRBJ2-1, with D perhaps TRBD2 (6 bases). The V end was cut by 2 bases, the J end by 1 base, with 9 bases between. CDR3 size: 15 residues. Germline V gene data show CDR1 as SGHTA and CDR2 as FQGNSA. This CDR3 reads CASSLLSGSYNEQFF. The CDR3 region has the DNA TGTGCCAGCAGCTTACTTAGCGGATCCTACAATGAGCAGTTCTTC.

DNA for the CDR3: TGTGCCAGCAGTCCCGTAGGGACTCCCATTAAAGACTCCTACAATGAGCAGTTCTTC. Its translation: CASSPVGTPIKDSYNEQFF. This chain links TRBV12-3 or TRBV12-4 with TRBJ2-1, with D maybe TRBD2 (6 bases). V was cut by 5 bases and J by 0 bases, with 23 bases left in between. The CDR3 is made up of 19 amino acids.

The gene calls are TRBV7-9 and TRBJ1-6, with D tentatively TRBD1 (6 bases). There are 15 residues in the CDR3. Germline V gene data show CDR1 as SEHNR and CDR2 as FQNEAQ (reference sequence). Trimming left V 5 bases short and J 8 bases short, with 16 bases between. The chain's CDR3 is CASSPAGGNYSPLHF. The DNA for the CDR3 is TGTGCCAGCAGCCCGGCGGGGGGCAATTATTCACCCCTCCACTTT.

This clonotype was observed a handful of times. CDR3 sequence reads: CASSLPGPSTDTQYF. Here the CDR3 DNA reads TGTGCCAGCAGCTTGCCAGGGCCCAGCACAGATACGCAGTATTTT. V and J are TRBV5-4 and TRBJ2-3; possible D gene TRBD1, 5 bases. The CDR3 extends over 15 amino acids. Trimming took off 1 base at V and 0 bases at J, with 9 bases between the two ends. Germline CDR1 and CDR2: SGHNT and YYREEE (reference sequence). Variable domain in full (rest from reference TRBV5-4 and TRBJ2-3): ETGVTQSPTHLIKTRGQQVTLRCSSQSGHNTVSWYQQALGQGPQFIFQYYREEENGRGNFPPRFSGLQFPNYSSELNVNALELDDSALYLCASSLPGPSTDTQYFGPGTRLTVL.

This chain uses TRBV12-3 or TRBV12-4 with TRBJ2-1; 8 positions agree with TRBD1. The CDR3 runs to 14 residues. The V gene end was trimmed by 5 bases and the J gene end by 7 bases; junction bases not matched to a gene: 7. The CDR3 region is CASSARDRPNEQFF. CDR3 DNA sequence: TGTGCCAGCAGTGCCCGGGACAGGCCTAATGAGCAGTTCTTC.

The chain has TRBV5-1 and TRBJ2-3; 7 nucleotides line up with TRBD1. This CDR3 has 16 amino acids. The ends lost 4 bases at V and 2 bases at J; junction bases unmatched: 10. Germline CDR1 and CDR2: SGHRS and YFSETQ. Here the CDR3 reads CASSPGTEILTDTQYF. The CDR3 bases are TGCGCCAGCAGCCCCGGGACAGAAATACTCACAGATACGCAGTATTTT.

The gene calls are TRBV20-1 and TRBJ2-1, with 9 positions matching TRBD2. This CDR3 spans 16 amino acids. In germline, CDR1 is DFQATT, CDR2 SNEGSKA (reference sequence). V dropped 0 bases and J dropped 3; count of bases not matched to a gene: 6. This CDR3 is CSARDTWRGGYNEQFF. Written as DNA, the CDR3 is TGCAGTGCTAGAGATACGTGGCGGGGGGGCTACAATGAGCAGTTCTTC.

This chain joins TRBV5-1 and TRBJ2-1; 8 bases map to TRBD2. The CDR3 length is 15 residues. J lost 8 bases, V lost 4 bases, and 11 bases had no gene match. Per germline, CDR1 SGHRS and CDR2 YFSETQ. The CDR3 nucleotides read TGCGCCAGCAGCCAAGAGGCGCGGGAGGTCGATGAGCAGTTCTTC. This translates into CASSQEAREVDEQFF.

The rearrangement uses TRBV3-1 and TRBJ1-2, with TRBD1 as a possible D gene (6 bases). This CDR3 is 15 amino acids long. Trimming took off 2 bases at V and 6 bases at J, with 16 bases between the two ends. The germline V gene encodes CDR1 LGHDT and CDR2 YNNKEL (reference sequence). The CDR3 bases are TGTGCCAGCAGCCAAAGGGGCAGGGGAATAAATGGCTACACCTTC. Translation gives CASSQRGRGINGYTF.

This clonotype was recorded a few times. The J gene is TRBJ1-1, the V gene TRBV7-8; no definite D call. Trimming stripped 2 bases from V and 1 base from J, with 14 bases between. CDR1 SGHVS and CDR2 FQNEAQ come from the germline V gene. The CDR3 consists of 16 residues. The CDR3 protein is CASSLKRVWGNTEAFF. The CDR3 region has the DNA TGTGCCAGCAGCTTAAAGAGAGTCTGGGGGAACACTGAAGCTTTCTTT.

The CDR3 loop is CASSFTGQTPTDTQYF. CDR3 DNA: TGCGCCAGCAGCTTTACGGGACAGACTCCCACAGATACGCAGTATTTT. The chain joins TRBV5-1 to TRBJ2-3, with 7 bases identical to TRBD1. J lost 2 bases, V lost 2 bases, and 8 bases had no gene match. Germline V gene data show CDR1 as SGHRS and CDR2 as YFSETQ. The CDR3 loop spans 16 amino acids. Variable domain in full (rest from reference TRBV5-1 and TRBJ2-3): KAGVTQTPRYLIKTRGQQVTLSCSPISGHRSVSWYQQTPGQGLQFLFEYFSETQRNKGNFPGRFSGRQFSNSRSEMNVSTLELGDSALYLCASSFTGQTPTDTQYFGPGTRLTVL.

The CDR3 here is CASSGRREGSHEQYF. As DNA, the CDR3 is TGTGCCAGCAGCGGTCGGCGGGAGGGGTCCCACGAGCAGTACTTC. The rearrangement links TRBV2 to TRBJ2-7, with 9 bases matching TRBD2. The CDR3 length is 15 residues. Germline V gives CDR1 SNHLY, CDR2 FYNNEI. Trimming removed 6 bases from V and 5 bases from J; junction bases left unmatched: 11. Full variable domain (rest looked up from reference TRBV2 and TRBJ2-7): EPEVTQTPSHQVTQMGQEVILRCVPISNHLYFYWYRQILGQKVEFLVSFYNNEISEKSEIFDDQFSVERPDGSNFTLKIRSTKLEDSAMYFCASSGRREGSHEQYFGPGTRLTVT.

The chain links TRBV5-1 to TRBJ1-4, with 10 positions matching TRBD1. The CDR3 sequence is 16 residues long. Germline-derived CDR1 and CDR2 are SGHRS and YFSETQ. V shed 4 bases, J shed 3 bases, and the junction held 6 bases outside the gene matches. The CDR3 reads CASSPDRGTPNEKLFF. The DNA of the CDR3 is TGCGCCAGCAGCCCGGACAGGGGGACCCCTAATGAAAAACTGTTTTTT. Together with reference TRBV5-1 and TRBJ1-4, the CDR3 gives the full variable domain: KAGVTQTPRYLIKTRGQQVTLSCSPISGHRSVSWYQQTPGQGLQFLFEYFSETQRNKGNFPGRFSGRQFSNSRSEMNVSTLELGDSALYLCASSPDRGTPNEKLFFGSGTQLSVL.

The rearrangement links TRBV9 to TRBJ1-2, with a weak D call TRBD1 (5 bases). The germline V and J ends were trimmed by 0 bases and 7 bases, with 16 bases remaining between them. The CDR3 sequence is 15 residues long. In germline, CDR1 is SGDLS, CDR2 YYNGEE. CDR3 sequence (DNA): TGTGCCAGCAGCGTAGCGTCGGGAAGGGGCCCTGGCTACACCTTC. Protein product: CASSVASGRGPGYTF.

The chain recombines TRBV9 with TRBJ2-4; D is uncertain. The J call could be wrong; TRBJ2-5 is a better fit for the DNA end. The CDR3 consists of 14 residues. Germline CDR1 and CDR2: SGDLS and YYNGEE. This chain's CDR3 is CASSVSPGQETQYF. The CDR3 DNA reads as TGTGCCAGCAGCGTGTCCCCGGGTCAAGAGACCCAGTACTTC.

This clonotype was counted only a few times. The chain links TRBV29-1 to TRBJ2-7; TRBD2 matches 9 bases. The length of the CDR3 is 14 residues. In germline, CDR1 is SQVTM, CDR2 ANQGSEA. The CDR3 region has the DNA TGCATTGGGGCGGCGGGAGGGCCGTACAATGAGCAGTACTTC. Translated: CIGAAGGPYNEQYF.

This clonotype showed up just once. The J gene is TRBJ1-5, the V gene TRBV6-5; no clear D gene. The CDR3 extends over 12 amino acids. Germline CDR1 reads MNHEY; CDR2 reads SVGAGI. Trimming left V 4 bases short and J 5 bases short, with 6 bases between. The chain's CDR3 is CASSSRDQPQHF. The DNA of the CDR3 is TGTGCCAGCAGTTCCAGAGATCAGCCCCAGCATTTT.

In this sample, this clonotype turned up a few times. The chain carries TRBV20-1 and TRBJ2-3; D is unclear. Germline V lookup: CDR1 DFQATT, CDR2 SNEGSKA (reference sequence). The CDR3 extends over 13 amino acids. Trimming stripped 5 bases from V and 2 bases from J, with 11 bases between. The CDR3 region is CSAGVAFTDTQYF. The CDR3 DNA is TGCAGTGCTGGGGTCGCCTTCACAGATACGCAGTATTTT.